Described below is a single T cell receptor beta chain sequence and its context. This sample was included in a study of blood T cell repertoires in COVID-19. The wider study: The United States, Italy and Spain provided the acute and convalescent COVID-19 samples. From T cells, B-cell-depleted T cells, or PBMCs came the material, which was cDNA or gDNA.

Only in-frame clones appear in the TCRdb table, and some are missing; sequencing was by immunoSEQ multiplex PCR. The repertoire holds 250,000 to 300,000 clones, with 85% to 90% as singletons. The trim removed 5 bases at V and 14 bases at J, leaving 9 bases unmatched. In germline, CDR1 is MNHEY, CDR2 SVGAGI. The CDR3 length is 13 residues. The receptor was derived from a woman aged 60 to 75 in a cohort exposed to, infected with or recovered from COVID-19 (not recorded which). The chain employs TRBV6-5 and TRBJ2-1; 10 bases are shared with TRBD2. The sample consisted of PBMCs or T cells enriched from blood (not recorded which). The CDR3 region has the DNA TGTGCCAGCAGTCCGCTAGCGGGAGAAGATGAGTTCTTC. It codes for CASSPLAGEDEFF.